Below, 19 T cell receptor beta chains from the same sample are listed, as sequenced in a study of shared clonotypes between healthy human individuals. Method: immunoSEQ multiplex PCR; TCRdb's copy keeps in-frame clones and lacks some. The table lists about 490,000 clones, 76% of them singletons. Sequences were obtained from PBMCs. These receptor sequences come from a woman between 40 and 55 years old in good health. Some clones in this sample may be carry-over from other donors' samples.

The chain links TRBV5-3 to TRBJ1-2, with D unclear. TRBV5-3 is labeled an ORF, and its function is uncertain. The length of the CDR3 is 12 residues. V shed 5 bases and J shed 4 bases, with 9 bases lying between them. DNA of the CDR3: TGTGCCAGAAGGCACCCTCTCTATGGCTACACCTTC. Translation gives CARRHPLYGYTF.

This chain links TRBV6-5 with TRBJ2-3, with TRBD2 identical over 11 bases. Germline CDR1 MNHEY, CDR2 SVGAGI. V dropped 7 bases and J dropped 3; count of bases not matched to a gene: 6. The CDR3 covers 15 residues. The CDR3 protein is CASTSTSGRTDTQYF. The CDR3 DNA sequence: TGTGCCAGCACCTCCACTAGCGGGAGAACAGATACGCAGTATTTT.

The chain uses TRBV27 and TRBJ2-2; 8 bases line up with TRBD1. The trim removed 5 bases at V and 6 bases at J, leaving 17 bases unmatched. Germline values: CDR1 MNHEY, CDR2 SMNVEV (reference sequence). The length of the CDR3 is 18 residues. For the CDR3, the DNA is TGTGCCAGCAGTCAACAGGGGGTGTGGGAGGCTCGGGCCGGGGAGCTGTTTTTT. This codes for CASSQQGVWEARAGELFF.

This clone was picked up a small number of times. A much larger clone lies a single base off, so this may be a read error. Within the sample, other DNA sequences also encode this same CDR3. CDR3 amino acids: CASSGGNQPQHF. Here the CDR3 DNA reads TGTGCCAGCAGTGGGGGCAATCAGCCCCAGCATTTT. The rearrangement links TRBV2 to TRBJ1-5; no reliable D call. The CDR3 totals 12 residues. Germline-derived CDR1 and CDR2 are SNHLY and FYNNEI. V lost 4 bases, J lost 2 bases, and 3 bases lay in between.

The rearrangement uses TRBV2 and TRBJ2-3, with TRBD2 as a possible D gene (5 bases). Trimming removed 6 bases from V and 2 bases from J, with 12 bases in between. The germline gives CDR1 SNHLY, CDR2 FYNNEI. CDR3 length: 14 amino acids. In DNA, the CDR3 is TGTGCCAGCAGGGAACTAGTGAACACAGATACGCAGTATTTT. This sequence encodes CASRELVNTDTQYF.

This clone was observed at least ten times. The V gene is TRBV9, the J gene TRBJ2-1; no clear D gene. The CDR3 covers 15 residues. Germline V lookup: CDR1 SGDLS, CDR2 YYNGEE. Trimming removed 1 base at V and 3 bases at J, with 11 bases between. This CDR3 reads CASSVMSGFYNEQFF. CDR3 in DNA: TGTGCCAGCAGCGTAATGTCAGGCTTCTACAATGAGCAGTTCTTC.

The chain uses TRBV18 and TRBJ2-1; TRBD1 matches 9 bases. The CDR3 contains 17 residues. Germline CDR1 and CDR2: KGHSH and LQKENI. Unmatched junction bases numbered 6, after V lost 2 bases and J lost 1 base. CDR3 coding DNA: TGTGCCAGCTCACCAGGAGGACAGGGGAAATCCTACAATGAGCAGTTCTTC. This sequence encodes CASSPGGQGKSYNEQFF.

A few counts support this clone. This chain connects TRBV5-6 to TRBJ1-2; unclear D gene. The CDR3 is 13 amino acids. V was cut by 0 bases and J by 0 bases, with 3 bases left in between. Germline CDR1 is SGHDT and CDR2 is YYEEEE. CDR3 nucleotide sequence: TGTGCCAGCAGCTTGGTCTCTAACTATGGCTACACCTTC. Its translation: CASSLVSNYGYTF.

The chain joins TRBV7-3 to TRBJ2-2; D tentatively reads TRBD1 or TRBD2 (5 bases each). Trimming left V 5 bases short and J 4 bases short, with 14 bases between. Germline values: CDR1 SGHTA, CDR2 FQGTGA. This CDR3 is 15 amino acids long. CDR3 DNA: TGTGCCAGCAGCCTCCTTGGGGGAAGCACCGGGGAGCTGTTTTTT. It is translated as CASSLLGGSTGELFF.

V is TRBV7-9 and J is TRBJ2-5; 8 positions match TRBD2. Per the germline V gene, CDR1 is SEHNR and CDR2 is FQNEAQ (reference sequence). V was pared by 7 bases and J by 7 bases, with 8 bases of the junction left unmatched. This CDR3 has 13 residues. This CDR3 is CASTPGGSGTQYF. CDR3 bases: TGTGCCAGCACCCCGGGGGGGTCCGGGACCCAGTACTTC. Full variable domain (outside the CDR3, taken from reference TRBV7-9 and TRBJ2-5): DTGVSQNPRHKITKRGQNVTFRCDPISEHNRLYWYRQTLGQGPEFLTYFQNEAQLEKSRLLSDRFSAERPKGSFSTLEIQRTEQGDSAMYLCASTPGGSGTQYFGPGTRLLVL.

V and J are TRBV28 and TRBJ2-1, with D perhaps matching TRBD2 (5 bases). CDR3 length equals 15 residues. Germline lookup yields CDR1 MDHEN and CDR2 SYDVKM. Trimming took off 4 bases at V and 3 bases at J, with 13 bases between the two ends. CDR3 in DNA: TGTGCCAGCAGTTCATCAGGTGGGAGCTACAATGAGCAGTTCTTC. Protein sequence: CASSSSGGSYNEQFF. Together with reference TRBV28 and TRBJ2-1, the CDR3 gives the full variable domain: DVKVTQSSRYLVKRTGEKVFLECVQDMDHENMFWYRQDPGLGLRLIYFSYDVKMKEKGDIPEGYSVSREKKERFSLILESASTNQTSMYLCASSSSGGSYNEQFFGPGTRLTVL.

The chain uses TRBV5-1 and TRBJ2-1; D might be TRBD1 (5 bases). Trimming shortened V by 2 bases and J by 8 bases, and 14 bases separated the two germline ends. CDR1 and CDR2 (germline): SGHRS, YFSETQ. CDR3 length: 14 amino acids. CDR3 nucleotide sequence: TGCGCCAGCAGCTTAGGGGCTAGTTGGGATGAGCAGTTCTTC. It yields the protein CASSLGASWDEQFF.

CDR3 coding DNA: TGTGCCAGCAGTGAGTTAGGGTTTAATGAAAAACTGTTTTTT. It yields the protein CASSELGFNEKLFF. V is TRBV6-1 and J is TRBJ1-4; D gene unclear. The V end was cut by 3 bases, the J end by 4 bases, with 9 bases between. CDR3 length equals 14 residues. Per germline, CDR1 MNHNS and CDR2 SASEGT.

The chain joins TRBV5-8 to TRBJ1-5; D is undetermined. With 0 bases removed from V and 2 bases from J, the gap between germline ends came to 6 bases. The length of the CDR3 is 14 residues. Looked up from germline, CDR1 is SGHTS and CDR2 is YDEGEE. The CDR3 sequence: CASSLGQRNQPQHF. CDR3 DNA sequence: TGTGCCAGCAGCTTGGGTCAGCGCAATCAGCCCCAGCATTTT.

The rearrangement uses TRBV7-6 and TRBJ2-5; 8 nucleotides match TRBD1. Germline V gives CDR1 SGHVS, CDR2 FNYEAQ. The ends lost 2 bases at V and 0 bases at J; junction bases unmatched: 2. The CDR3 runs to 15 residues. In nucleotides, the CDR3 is TGTGCCAGCAGCTTAAGGACAGGGTACCAAGAGACCCAGTACTTC. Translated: CASSLRTGYQETQYF.

In DNA, the CDR3 is TGTGCCAGCAGTTTACGGGGGGGCTTTAGGGCAGATACGCAGTATTTT. It is translated as CASSLRGGFRADTQYF. The V gene is TRBV28, the J gene TRBJ2-3; 8 nucleotides match TRBD2. Germline V gene data show CDR1 as MDHEN and CDR2 as SYDVKM. CDR3 size: 16 residues. V was clipped by 2 bases and J by 4 bases; unmatched bases: 8.

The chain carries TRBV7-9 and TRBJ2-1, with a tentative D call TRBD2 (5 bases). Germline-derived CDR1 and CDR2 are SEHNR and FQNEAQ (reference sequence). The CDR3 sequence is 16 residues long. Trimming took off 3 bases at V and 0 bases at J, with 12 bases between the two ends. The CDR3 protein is CASSFWTGSSYNEQFF. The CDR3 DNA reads TGTGCCAGCAGCTTCTGGACGGGAAGCTCCTACAATGAGCAGTTCTTC.

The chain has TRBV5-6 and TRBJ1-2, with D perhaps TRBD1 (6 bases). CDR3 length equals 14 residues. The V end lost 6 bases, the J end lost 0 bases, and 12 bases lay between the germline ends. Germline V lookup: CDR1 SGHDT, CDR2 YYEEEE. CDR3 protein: CASITQGANYGYTF. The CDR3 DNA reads TGTGCCAGCATCACACAGGGAGCTAACTATGGCTACACCTTC.

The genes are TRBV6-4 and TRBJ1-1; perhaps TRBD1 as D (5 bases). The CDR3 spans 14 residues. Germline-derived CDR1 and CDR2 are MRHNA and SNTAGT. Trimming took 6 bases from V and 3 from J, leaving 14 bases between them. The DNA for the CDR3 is TGTGCCAGCAGATCGGGACTAGGCGACACTGAAGCTTTCTTT. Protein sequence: CASRSGLGDTEAFF.